This T cell receptor (beta chain) was profiled in a study of blood T cell repertoires in COVID-19. This CDR3 contains 12 residues. Per the germline V gene, CDR1 is MDHEN and CDR2 is SYDVKM. V dropped 3 bases and J dropped 7 bases, with 4 bases sitting between them. The table came from immunoSEQ multiplex PCR; TCRdb's copy has only in-frame clones and leaves some out. The table records some 290,000 clones, about 85% of them present only once. This receptor was taken from a man aged 18 to 30 with active or convalescent COVID-19. This chain connects TRBV28 to TRBJ1-6; no clear D. Material for sequencing was peripheral blood. For the CDR3, the DNA is TGTGCCAGCAGTTTTCGGAATTCACCCCTCCACTTT. This codes for CASSFRNSPLHF.